Given below is one T cell receptor (beta chain) in context. Its target antigen remains unknown. Base qualities are not at hand, and no much larger clone is one base apart. The sample belongs to a study of blood T cell repertoires in COVID-19 (TCRdb year 2020). A note on the overall study: Samples from collaborators originated in the United States, Italy and Spain and spanned both the acute and convalescent phases of COVID-19. The material from the prospective study consisted of cDNA or gDNA derived from T cells, B-cell-depleted T cells, or PBMCs. The dataset comprised deeply sampled blood TCRbeta repertoires from subjects exposed to, actively infected with, or recovered from COVID-19. A freely available public database, intended as a resource for researchers studying the immune response to SARS-CoV-2, is where the repertoires were released. The samples were drawn from the first 160 participants of the ongoing ImmuneRACE study and from 950 to 1,500 subjects provided by 6 global collaborators. A de-identified subject ID, COVID-19 status, age in years and sex were almost always included in the sample metadata. HLA class I and class II types, where available, came from metadata supplied by the sample provider rather than from assay-based typing. Study-wide conclusions, independent of this receptor: The amount of clinical and demographic metadata varied by source and participant and was provided uncurated.

Each collaborating institution followed its own protocols to collect whole blood in K2EDTA tubes. For TCRbeta analysis, collaborators shipped samples as frozen whole blood, isolated PBMCs, or DNA extracted from either of those sample types. TCRbeta CDR3 regions were amplified from genomic DNA using the immunoSEQ Assay, a bias-controlled multiplex PCR. In the original analysis: The number of nucleated cells in each sample was estimated from the amplification of reference gene primers within the assay. To quantify the absolute abundance of each unique TCRbeta CDR3 rearrangement, sequence reads were collapsed and filtered. For each sample, productive Simpson clonality was calculated as the square root of Simpson's diversity index across productive rearrangements. In its TCRdb copy, this immuneACCESS table keeps in-frame sequences only and misses some clones. Where compared with another copy, unresolved V genes explain less than half of these, and the others have no known cause. That table furnishes V, J and clone size, whereas the DNA furnished D and trimming. For this sample there are 150,000 to 200,000 clones; about 85% appear just once. Around 6.5% of the sample is held by the ten biggest clonotypes.

Germline trimming amounts to 3 bases on V and 14 bases on J, with 4 as the count of junction bases outside the gene matches. From the germline V gene, CDR1 is KGHSH and CDR2 is LQKENI. Counted from cysteine to phenylalanine, this CDR3 has 13 amino acids. CDR3 DNA is the only sequence kept; it has 39 bases, read in frame from the first base. The clonotype comes from a woman of 80 years or more in a cohort sampled during active or convalescent COVID-19. This chain joins TRBV18 to TRBJ1-6, and 10 junction bases match TRBD1. Source material: peripheral blood. The CDR3 amino acid sequence is: CASSPDRGSSLHF. The sequenced DNA is TGTGCCAGCTCACCGGACAGGGGGTCTTCCCTCCACTTT.